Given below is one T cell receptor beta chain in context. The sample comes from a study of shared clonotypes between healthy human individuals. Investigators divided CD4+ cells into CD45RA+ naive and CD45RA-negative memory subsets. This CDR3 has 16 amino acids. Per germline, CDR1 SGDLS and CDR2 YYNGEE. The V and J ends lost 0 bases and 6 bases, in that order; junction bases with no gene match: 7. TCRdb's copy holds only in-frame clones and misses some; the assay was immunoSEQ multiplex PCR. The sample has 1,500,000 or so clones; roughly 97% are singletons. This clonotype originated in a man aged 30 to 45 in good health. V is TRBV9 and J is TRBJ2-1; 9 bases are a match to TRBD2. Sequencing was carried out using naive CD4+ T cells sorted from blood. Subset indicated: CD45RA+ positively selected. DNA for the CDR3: TGTGCCAGCAGCGTAGGGTTGGGGACTAGCCTCAATGAGCAGTTCTTC. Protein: CASSVGLGTSLNEQFF.